These 3 T cell receptor beta chains came from one sample sequenced in a study of shared clonotypes between healthy human individuals (dated by TCRdb to about 2020). CD8 naive samples were obtained by positive selection for CCR7 among CD45RO-negative cells, yielding a CD45RA+CCR7+ population from which TemRA cells were excluded. Libraries were prepared through the immunoSEQ multiplex PCR assay. Drawn from immuneACCESS, this table holds only the in-frame rearrangements with V and J called that TCRdb kept. Clones are partly lost; checked studies trace under half to an unresolved V gene and leave the rest unexplained. This sample is represented by about 2.1 million clones; over 85% of them were singletons. The ten top clones hold roughly 1.7% of the sample. The specimen was naive CD8+ T cells from PBMCs. The sample's cell subset or site label is to be understood as: CD45RA+CCR7+. These TCRs come from a young man in good health. Some clones in this sample may be carry-over from other donors' samples.

This clone was observed a handful of times. The germline gene is not matched at one end of the junction; a read error may be the cause. The rearrangement links TRBV5-6 to TRBJ1-2; no reliable D call. This CDR3 is 11 amino acids long. Germline loops: CDR1 SGHDT, CDR2 YYEEEE. DNA for the CDR3: TGTGCCAGCAGCTTTGGTATGGATCTAGCCTTC. Its protein is CASSFGMDLAF.

Details on this clone: The same CDR3 also results from other DNA sequences found in this sample. This sequence joins TRBV19 and TRBJ2-1; 11 bases are shared with TRBD1. Germline CDR1 LNHDA, CDR2 SQIVND (reference sequence). J gave up 7 bases and V 6 bases, and 5 bases lay outside the gene matches. The CDR3 is 14 amino acids. The CDR3 DNA sequence: TGTGCCAGTAGCCCCCGGGACAGGGGGAATGAGCAGTTCTTC. This encodes CASSPRDRGNEQFF.

The chain combines TRBV7-9 with TRBJ2-7; the match to TRBD1 covers 10 bases. V gave up 5 bases and J gave up 5 bases; unmatched junction bases: 9. CDR3 length equals 15 residues. Per the germline V gene, CDR1 is SEHNR and CDR2 is FQNEAQ (reference sequence). CDR3 in DNA: TGTGCCAGCAGCGACCGCGGGACAGGGGCCGACGAGCAGTACTTC. It yields the protein CASSDRGTGADEQYF.